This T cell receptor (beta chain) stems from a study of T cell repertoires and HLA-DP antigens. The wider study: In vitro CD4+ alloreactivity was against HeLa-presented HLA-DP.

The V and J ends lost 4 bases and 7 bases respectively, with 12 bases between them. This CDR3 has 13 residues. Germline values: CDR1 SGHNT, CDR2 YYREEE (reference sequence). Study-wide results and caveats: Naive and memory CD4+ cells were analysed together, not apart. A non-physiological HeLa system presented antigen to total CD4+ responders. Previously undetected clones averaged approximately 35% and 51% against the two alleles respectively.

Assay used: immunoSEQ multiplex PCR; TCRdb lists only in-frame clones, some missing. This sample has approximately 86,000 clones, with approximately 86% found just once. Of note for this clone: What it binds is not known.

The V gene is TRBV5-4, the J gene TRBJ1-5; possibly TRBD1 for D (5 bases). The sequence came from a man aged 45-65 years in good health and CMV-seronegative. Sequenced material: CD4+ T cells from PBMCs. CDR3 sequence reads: CASSEQGGQPQHF. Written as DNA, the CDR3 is TGTGCCAGCAGCGAGCAGGGAGGACAGCCCCAGCATTTT.